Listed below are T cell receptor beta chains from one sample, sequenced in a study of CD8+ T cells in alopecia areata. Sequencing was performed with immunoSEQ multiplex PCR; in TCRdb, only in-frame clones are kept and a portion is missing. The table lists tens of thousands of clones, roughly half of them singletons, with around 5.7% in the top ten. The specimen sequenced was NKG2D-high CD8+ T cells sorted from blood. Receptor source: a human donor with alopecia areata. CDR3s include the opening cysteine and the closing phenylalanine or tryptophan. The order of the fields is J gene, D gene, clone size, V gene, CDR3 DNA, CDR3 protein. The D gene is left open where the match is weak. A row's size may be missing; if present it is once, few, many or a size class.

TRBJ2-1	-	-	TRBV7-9	TGTGCCAGCAGCTCAGGGTTTACTAGCTACGAGCAGTTCTTC	CASSSGFTSYEQFF
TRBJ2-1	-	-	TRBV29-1	TGCAGCGTCGCGGGACACCTGCGTGGGAATGAGCAGTTCTTC	CSVAGHLRGNEQFF
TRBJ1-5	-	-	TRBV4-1	TGCGCCAGCAGCCAAGTGCAGGGCAGAGGGAATCAGCCCCAGCATTTT	CASSQVQGRGNQPQHF
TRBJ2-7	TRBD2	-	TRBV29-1	TGCAGCGTCCTCATTGCGGGGCGGGAGGCCTACGAGCAGTACTTC	CSVLIAGREAYEQYF
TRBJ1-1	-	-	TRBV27	TGTGCCAGCAGCCTAGGGGCTGAAGCTTTCTTT	CASSLGAEAFF
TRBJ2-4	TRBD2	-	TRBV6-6	TGTGCCAGCTGCCTAGCGGGGATTGTGGACATTCAGTACTTC	CASCLAGIVDIQYF
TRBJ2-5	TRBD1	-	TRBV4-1	TGCGCCAGCTCGGCAGGGGGCCAAGAGACCCAGTACTTC	CASSAGGQETQYF
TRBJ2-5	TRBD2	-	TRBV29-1	TGCAGCGTTGACGGACTAGCGGGAACTTCTCAGTACCAAGAGACCCAGTACTTC	CSVDGLAGTSQYQETQYF
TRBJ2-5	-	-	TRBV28	TGTGCCAGCAGGCAAGACATTGAGGAGACCCAGTACTTC	CASRQDIEETQYF
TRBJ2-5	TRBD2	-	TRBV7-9	TGTGCCAGCAGCTTGATAGGACTAGCATCTCGTCAAGAGACCCAGTACTTC	CASSLIGLASRQETQYF
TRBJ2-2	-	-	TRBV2	TGTGCCAGCAGTGAACCCCCTCGCGGCACCGGGGAGCTGTTTTTT	CASSEPPRGTGELFF
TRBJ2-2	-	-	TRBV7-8	TGTGCCAGCAGCTCAACAGGGACCGGGGAGCTGTTTTTT	CASSSTGTGELFF
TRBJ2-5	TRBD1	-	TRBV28	TGTGCCAGCACAGGGACAGGGTCGGAGACCCAGTACTTC	CASTGTGSETQYF
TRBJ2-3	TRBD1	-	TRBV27	TGTGCCAGCAGTTTAACAGGGGAGGATACGCAGTATTTT	CASSLTGEDTQYF
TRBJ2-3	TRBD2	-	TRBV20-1	TGCAGTGGTCCTCTAGCGGGGGAACAGTATTTT	CSGPLAGEQYF
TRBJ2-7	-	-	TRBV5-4	TGTGCCAGCAGCTTGACTGGGTTCTACGAGCAGTACTTC	CASSLTGFYEQYF
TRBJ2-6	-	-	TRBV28	TGTGCCAGCAGATGGGGGGCCAACGTCCTGACTTTC	CASRWGANVLTF
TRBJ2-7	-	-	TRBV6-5	TGCGCCAGCAGTGTGGGCAGAGACTACGAGCAGTACTTC	CASSVGRDYEQYF
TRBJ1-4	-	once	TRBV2	TGTGCCACCAAGACCCAAAAACTGTTTTTT	CATKTQKLFF
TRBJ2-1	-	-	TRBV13	TGTGCCAGCAGCCATAGCGCCGGGGCAAGATCCTACAATGAGCAGTTCTTC	CASSHSAGARSYNEQFF
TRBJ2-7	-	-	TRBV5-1	TGCGCCAGCAGCTTGGGCCTAGCGACAACCTACGAGCAGTACTTC	CASSLGLATTYEQYF
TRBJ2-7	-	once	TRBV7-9	TGTGCCAGCAGCTCGACAGTCAAGCCCTACGAGCAGTACTTC	CASSSTVKPYEQYF
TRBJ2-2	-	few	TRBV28	TGTGCCAGCAGGGAGCAGGGAGAGGGGACCGGGGAGCTGTTTTTT	CASREQGEGTGELFF
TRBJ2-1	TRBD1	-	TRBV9	TGTGCCAGCAGCTTGACAGGGGACTCCTACAATGAGCAGTTCTTC	CASSLTGDSYNEQFF
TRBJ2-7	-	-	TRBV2	TGTGCCAGCAGTCCCGGACAGCTAAGTCCCTACGAGCAGTACTTC	CASSPGQLSPYEQYF
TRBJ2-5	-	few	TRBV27	TGTGCCAGCACCTATGGGGAGACCCAGTACTTC	CASTYGETQYF
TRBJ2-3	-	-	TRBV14	TGTGCCAGCAGCCAAGAGGCCTCAGATACGCAGTATTTT	CASSQEASDTQYF
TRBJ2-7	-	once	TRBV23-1	TGCGCCAGCAGTCAATTTACCCCAGGACAGAGCTCCTACGAGCAGTACTTC	CASSQFTPGQSSYEQYF
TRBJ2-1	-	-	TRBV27	TGTGCCAGCAGAGGGCCCGAGGAGCAGTTCTTC	CASRGPEEQFF
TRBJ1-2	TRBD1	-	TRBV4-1	TGCGCCAGCAGCCAAGGAGGCTTAGGGACAGTATATGGCTACACCTTC	CASSQGGLGTVYGYTF
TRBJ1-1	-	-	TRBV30	TGTGCCTGGAGTGTATCGATACGAATGAACACTGAAGCTTTCTTT	CAWSVSIRMNTEAFF
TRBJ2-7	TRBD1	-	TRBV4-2	TGTGCCAGCAGCGGGGCACGAGGACAGGGAGGCGAGCAGTACTTC	CASSGARGQGGEQYF
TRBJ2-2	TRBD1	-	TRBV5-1	TGCGCCAGCAGCTTGGTTCCGAAATGGGACAGTCACACCGGGGAGCTGTTTTTT	CASSLVPKWDSHTGELFF
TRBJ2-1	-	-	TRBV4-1	TGCGCCAGCAGCCTCAATCCGGGGTTTGAGCAGTTCTTC	CASSLNPGFEQFF
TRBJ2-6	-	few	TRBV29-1	TGCAGCGTCTTACAGGGCCCTGGGTTCGGCGTCCTGACTTTC	CSVLQGPGFGVLTF
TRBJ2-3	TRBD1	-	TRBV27	TGTGCCACCAGAGGTCCGGGACAGGGGAACACAGATACGCAGTATTTT	CATRGPGQGNTDTQYF
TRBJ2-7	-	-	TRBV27	TGTGCCAGCAGTATCACAGGGTACCCCTACGAGCAGTACTTC	CASSITGYPYEQYF
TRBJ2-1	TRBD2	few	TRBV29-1	TGCAGCGGGGGGGAGGGCGAGCAGTTCTTC	CSGGEGEQFF
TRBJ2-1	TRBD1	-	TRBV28	TGTGCCAGCAGCCCCGGGACAGGGGTTAGTAATGAGCAGTTCTTC	CASSPGTGVSNEQFF
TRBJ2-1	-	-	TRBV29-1	TGCAGCGTTGAAGACGGGCAGGGGGGCAATGAGCAGTTCTTC	CSVEDGQGGNEQFF
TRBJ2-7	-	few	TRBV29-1	TGCAGCGTAAGACTGCTGACCTACGAGCAGTACTTC	CSVRLLTYEQYF
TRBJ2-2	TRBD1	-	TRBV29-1	TGCAGCGTTGAAGACGCCGGACAGGGGGCGAACGGGGAGCTGTTTTTT	CSVEDAGQGANGELFF
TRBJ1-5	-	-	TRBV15	TGTGCCACCAGCAGAGATTCCAATACGGGTAGCGGCAATCAGCCCCAGCATTTT	CATSRDSNTGSGNQPQHF
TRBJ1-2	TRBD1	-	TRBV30	TGTGCCTTTGGCTACGGACAGGGAAAGAATGGCTACACCTTC	CAFGYGQGKNGYTF
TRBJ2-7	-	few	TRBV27	TGTGCCAGCAGTCGGGGATACGAGCAGTACTTC	CASSRGYEQYF
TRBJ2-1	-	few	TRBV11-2	TGTGCCAGCAGCTTAGTTTCCCCCCCAAGCTCCTACAATGAGCAGTTCTTC	CASSLVSPPSSYNEQFF
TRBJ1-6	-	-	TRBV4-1	TGCGCCAGCAGCCAAGAGGGTCACGGATTGGCTTCACCCCTCCACTTT	CASSQEGHGLASPLHF
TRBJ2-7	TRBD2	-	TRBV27	TGTGCCAGCAGTTTTTCTGGGGGGGACTACGAGCAGTACTTC	CASSFSGGDYEQYF
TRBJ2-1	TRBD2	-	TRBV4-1	TGCGCCAGCAGCCGGACAGAGCGGGAGAGCTCCTACAATGAGCAGTTCTTC	CASSRTERESSYNEQFF